This T cell receptor (beta chain) stems from a study of CD8 T cell repertoires and HIV-1 epitope variants. In the study overall: Twenty-five autologous and known Gag and Nef epitope variant peptides each stimulated T cells separately. Study-wide points: Most of the nine antigen-specific clonotypes appeared cross-reactive to autologous or escape variants.

Measured with immunoSEQ multiplex PCR; TCRdb has only the in-frame clones, and not every one. The sample lists some 100,000 clones, 70% to 75% occurring once. V lost 0 bases, J lost 8 bases, and 1 base stayed unmatched. The CDR3 is made up of 13 amino acids. Germline values: CDR1 MNHEY, CDR2 SVGAGI. Notes on this clone: Its antigen is unknown.

Sequenced: uncultured baseline CD8+ T cells from peripheral blood mononuclear cells (PBMCs). The sequence derives from a male donor with HIV. The chain combines TRBV6-5 with TRBJ2-1; the match to TRBD2 covers 7 bases. CDR3 nucleotide sequence: TGTGCCAGCAGTTACTCGGGAGGGTATGAGCAGTTCTTC. Its protein product is CASSYSGGYEQFF.